This T cell receptor (beta chain) was found in a study of graft-versus-host responses after intestinal transplantation. Turning to the study itself: Multivisceral, liver-intestinal, or isolated intestinal transplants were given to recipients. Every recipient had anti-thymocyte globulin induction and roughly 3 years of tacrolimus plus steroids.

The CDR3 length is 15 residues. V gave up 1 base and J gave up 4 bases, with 12 bases separating them. CDR1 SEHNR and CDR2 FQNEAQ come from the germline V gene (reference sequence). Using immunoSEQ multiplex PCR, the repertoire was profiled, and TCRdb retains in-frame clones only, with some absent. The data hold tens of thousands of clones, with roughly 94% observed a single time. Study outcomes and limitations: Graft-donor T cell macrochimerism in patients accompanied high graft-versus-host to host-versus-graft clonal ratios in allografts. Early post-transplant declines in HvG were associated with peak levels of circulating GvH clones.

To note about this clone: The antigen remains unidentified.

The chain uses TRBV7-9 and TRBJ2-3, with a tentative D call TRBD2 (7 bases). Sequenced here: PBMCs, sampled 156 days after intestinal transplant. The TCR was taken from a human patient who received an intestinal transplant, so some T cells may come from the graft donor. The CDR3 loop is CASSLGGGAADTQYF. The CDR3 DNA reads TGTGCCAGCAGCTTAGGAGGGGGGGCTGCAGATACGCAGTATTTT.